A selection of T cell receptor beta chains follows, all from one sample in a study of CD8 T cells in Susac syndrome. In TCRdb, the immunoSEQ multiplex PCR reads were re-called with MiXCR into one record per CDR3 protein. The sample has roughly 86,000 distinct CDR3 sequences, 90% to 97% seen once. The sequenced material came from CD8+ T cells from PBMCs. Receptors were obtained from a human donor with Susac syndrome. CDR3s leave out the opening cysteine and the closing phenylalanine or tryptophan. Each record gives: CDR3 length, clone size, V gene, CDR3 protein. A row's size may be missing; if present it is once, few, many or a size class.

11 | NA | TRBV29-1 | SVVEGLTYEQY
9 | NA | TRBV6-2/TRBV6-3 | ASSPEETQY
13 | NA | TRBV6-6 | ASRSDRGPSQPQH
11 | NA | TRBV30 | AWGGISEDTQY
13 | NA | TRBV5-6 | ASSLASGGLEEQY
13 | NA | TRBV6-6 | ASSPGRGSNQPQH
10 | NA | TRBV20-1 | SARDVIQPQH
10 | few | TRBV27 | ASSLDGYGYT
13 | NA | TRBV5-1 | ASSSGSLTYNEQF
13 | once | TRBV11-3 | ASSGGGNNQETQY
12 | NA | TRBV30 | AWSAGVGVGEQY
16 | NA | TRBV20-1 | SAHPGGADFGYGTEAF
12 | NA | TRBV20-1 | SANSAIFSYEQY
11 | NA | TRBV12-5 | ASGDDGGYEQY
11 | NA | TRBV5-6 | ASSLVGLETQY
14 | NA | TRBV2 | ASSATSGGTYNEQF
13 | once | TRBV20-1 | SAEVTGTANYEQY
11 | NA | TRBV10-3 | AISGGEEETQY
9 | NA | TRBV24-1 | ATSDGPKLF
11 | NA | TRBV3-1 | ASSQSPRTLQY
13 | NA | TRBV30 | AWSARAINTGELF
10 | NA | TRBV20-1 | SAQGQDQPQH
12 | NA | TRBV12-3/TRBV12-4 | ASKGPDREGEQY
13 | NA | TRBV29-1 | SVRGEGTGETEAF
12 | NA | TRBV6-5 | ASRPGQGYEKLF
12 | NA | TRBV5-1 | ASSSRGIGTEAF
11 | NA | TRBV30 | AWSADRNTEAF
12 | once | TRBV18 | ASSPGGRETEAF
17 | NA | TRBV12-3/TRBV12-4 | ASSPGQGNGADAIYEQY
13 | NA | TRBV24-1 | ATWGRRNPGYGYT
13 | NA | TRBV5-4 | ASSITTGAGSPLH
11 | NA | TRBV29-1 | SASTGVRDTIY
14 | once | TRBV7-9 | ASIPAEQGLDYGYT
11 | NA | TRBV12-3/TRBV12-4 | ASLRTGSSGYT
12 | NA | TRBV6-5 | ASNRQGTNTEAF
11 | NA | TRBV7-9 | ASSLGGVGEQF
13 | NA | TRBV2 | ASRPSGGIQETQY
11 | NA | TRBV10-2 | ASRSTGVYSLH
11 | NA | TRBV20-1 | SARPRGDYEQY
11 | NA | TRBV6-5 | ASSSDPYYGYT
13 | NA | TRBV24-1 | ATSAGTKSAGELF